A single sample gave rise to the 22 T cell receptor beta chains below, sequenced in a study of molecular identifiers for immune sequencing clone quantification. TCRdb passed the PCR reads through MiXCR, listing each CDR3 protein once. The sample carries about 320,000 distinct CDR3 sequences, about 22% recorded once. The sample was naive CD8+ T cells from blood, with Jurkat cell RNA spiked in. Documented subset: FACS-sorted CD8+CD4-CCR7+CD45RA+ naive T cells. The receptors come from a human donor in good health. Some libraries in this study had Jurkat cell RNA spiked in.

The chain is built from TRBV7-9 and TRBJ2-6, with D possibly TRBD2 on 6 matching bases. V lost 4 bases to trimming and J lost 4 bases, with 14 bases between them. The CDR3 extends over 16 amino acids. Looked up from germline, CDR1 is SEHNR and CDR2 is FQNEAQ (reference sequence). CDR3 protein: CASSYRLAGGANVLTF. The CDR3, as DNA: TGTGCCAGCAGCTACAGGTTGGCGGGGGGGGCCAACGTCCTGACTTTC.

This clonotype has a count of ten or more. This chain uses TRBV20-1 with TRBJ2-7, with D unclear. The CDR3 runs to 14 residues. V lost 4 bases and J lost 0, with 13 bases in between. Germline lookup yields CDR1 DFQATT and CDR2 SNEGSKA (reference sequence). The CDR3 loop reads CSANGAQSSYEQYF. DNA for the CDR3: TGCAGTGCTAACGGAGCGCAGAGCTCCTACGAGCAGTACTTC.

This clonotype has at least ten counts. The J gene is TRBJ2-3, the V gene TRBV29-1; D is undetermined. The CDR3 spans 12 residues. Per germline, CDR1 SQVTM and CDR2 ANQGSEA. Trimming pared 2 bases from V and 0 bases from J, leaving 3 bases between. The CDR3 is CSVEFSTDTQYF. CDR3 DNA sequence: TGCAGCGTTGAATTTAGCACAGATACGCAGTATTTT.

This clonotype appeared a few times. The chain recombines TRBV7-9 with TRBJ2-7; possible D gene TRBD2, 5 bases. CDR3 length: 14 residues. V was trimmed by 5 bases and J by 4 bases, leaving 15 bases between them. Germline assignment: CDR1 SEHNR and CDR2 FQNEAQ (reference sequence). In DNA, the CDR3 is TGTGCCAGCAGCAACTCGGGGAACTCATACGAGCAGTACTTC. Its protein is CASSNSGNSYEQYF.

This chain joins TRBV28 and TRBJ2-7; D is unresolved. The germline V and J ends were trimmed by 2 bases and 0 bases, with 8 bases remaining between them. Germline V gives CDR1 MDHEN, CDR2 SYDVKM. This CDR3 region has 14 residues. The CDR3 DNA follows: TGTGCCAGCAGTTTACCGTGTGGCTCCTACGAGCAGTACTTC. This encodes CASSLPCGSYEQYF.

This clonotype was counted a few times. J is TRBJ2-1 and V is TRBV9; perhaps D is TRBD1 or TRBD2 (5 bases each). V shed 3 bases and J shed 6 bases, with 19 bases lying between them. This CDR3 is built from 16 residues. Germline loops: CDR1 SGDLS, CDR2 YYNGEE. CDR3 nucleotides: TGTGCCAGCAGCGGGTCCCGGGACGAGAACTTCAATGAGCAGTTCTTC. Amino acid sequence: CASSGSRDENFNEQFF.

The table lists this clonotype with many counts. The chain joins TRBV5-6 to TRBJ2-3; D possibly uses TRBD1 or TRBD2 (5 bases each). Looked up from germline, CDR1 is SGHDT and CDR2 is YYEEEE. CDR3 length equals 14 residues. Trimming pared 3 bases from V and 7 bases from J, leaving 15 bases between. CDR3 nucleotide sequence: TGTGCCAGCAGCTGGGGACGTGGGGCTAATACGCAGTATTTT. Translated: CASSWGRGANTQYF.

This clonotype appeared many times. The chain joins TRBV10-3 to TRBJ1-1, with D unresolved. Trimming took 6 bases from V and 5 from J, leaving 4 bases between them. Germline V gives CDR1 ENHRY, CDR2 SYGVKD. The CDR3 is made up of 10 amino acids. The CDR3 sequence: CAIRGTEAFF. As DNA, the CDR3 is TGTGCCATCAGGGGGACTGAAGCTTTCTTT.

This clonotype was counted only a few times. The V call is TRBV6-2 or TRBV6-3, the J call TRBJ2-2, with 9 nucleotides matching TRBD1. This CDR3 has 15 amino acids. CDR1 is MNHEY and CDR2 is SVGEGT in the germline V gene. V dropped 4 bases and J dropped 0; count of bases not matched to a gene: 0. The CDR3 protein is CASSWTGANTGELFF. The DNA of the CDR3 is TGTGCCAGCAGTTGGACAGGGGCGAACACCGGGGAGCTGTTTTTT.

About this clonotype itself: This may be a read error, as it is one base from a much larger clone. J is TRBJ1-5 and V is TRBV2, with D unresolved. The V end was cut by 0 bases, the J end by 5 bases, with 8 bases between. The CDR3 extends over 14 amino acids. CDR1 SNHLY and CDR2 FYNNEI come from the germline V gene. CDR3 in DNA: TGTGCCAGCAGTGAAGCTGTGGACTATCAGCCCCAGCATTTT. Protein: CASSEAVDYQPQHF.

V gene TRBV7-9 combines with J gene TRBJ2-1; 7 bases align to TRBD2. The J segment lost 10 bases and the V segment lost 4 bases, leaving 13 bases of the junction unmatched. The germline V gene encodes CDR1 SEHNR and CDR2 FQNEAQ (reference sequence). The CDR3 is 15 residues long. This CDR3 is CASSSYGSAGEEQFF. CDR3 DNA sequence: TGTGCCAGCAGCTCCTATGGTTCCGCGGGGGAGGAGCAGTTCTTC.

With respect to this clonotype: The junction departs from germline at one end; a sequencing error may be responsible. This chain links TRBV27 with TRBJ2-7, with TRBD2 identical over 13 bases. The germline gives CDR1 MNHEY, CDR2 SMNVEV (reference sequence). This CDR3 is built from 17 residues. The CDR3 sequence: CASGLSPGGLAGEEQYF. CDR3 coding DNA: TGTGCCAGCGGTTTATCGCCGGGCGGACTAGCGGGAGAAGAGCAGTACTTC.

This clonotype occurred a few times. One end of the junction does not line up with germline, which may come from a read error. The CDR3, as DNA: TGTGCCAGCAGTTCAGCGTTAACCTACGGGCAGTACTTC. This gives the protein CASSSALTYGQYF. The V call is TRBV27, the J call TRBJ2-7; no reliable D call. Germline CDR1 is MNHEY and CDR2 is SMNVEV (reference sequence). The CDR3 is made up of 13 amino acids.

This clonotype was counted between two and nine times. The chain's CDR3 is CASSARDRWGEQYF. The CDR3 DNA is TGTGCCAGCAGCGCTCGGGACAGGTGGGGCGAGCAGTACTTC. The chain is built from TRBV6-5 and TRBJ2-7; TRBD1 agrees at 8 bases. Trimming took 6 bases from V and 6 from J; bases not matched to a gene: 10. The CDR3 totals 14 residues. Germline V gene data show CDR1 as MNHEY and CDR2 as SVGAGI.

This clonotype has only a few counts. The rearrangement joins TRBV5-1 to TRBJ2-5; 8 bases match TRBD2. In germline, CDR1 is SGHRS, CDR2 YFSETQ. This CDR3 region has 15 residues. V shed 5 bases, J shed 5 bases, and the junction held 11 bases outside the gene matches. CDR3 DNA sequence: TGCGCCAGCAGTGAGGGAGGGAGCGGGGGTGAGACCCAGTACTTC. Its translation is CASSEGGSGGETQYF.

This clonotype was detected ten times or more. CDR3 nucleotide sequence: TGTGCCAGCAGCCCGTCCTCTTTCAGCATTGCAGATACGCAGTATTTT. Amino acid sequence: CASSPSSFSIADTQYF. This chain uses TRBV5-4 with TRBJ2-3; no clear D gene. V was pared by 4 bases and J by 4 bases, with 19 bases between. Germline V gene lookup returns CDR1 SGHNT and CDR2 YYREEE (reference sequence). The CDR3 runs 16 residues.

This clonotype was found many times. J is TRBJ1-1 and V is TRBV13; TRBD1 matches at 9 bases. The V and J ends lost 8 bases and 6 bases, in that order; junction bases with no gene match: 4. The CDR3 is made up of 12 amino acids. Per the germline V gene, CDR1 is PRHDT and CDR2 is FYEKMQ (reference sequence). CDR3 sequence reads: CASGGQGSEAFF. CDR3 nucleotides: TGTGCCAGCGGGGGACAGGGCTCTGAAGCTTTCTTT. Supplemented by reference TRBV13 and TRBJ1-1, the full variable domain reads AAGVIQSPRHLIKEKRETATLKCYPIPRHDTVYWYQQGPGQDPQFLISFYEKMQSDKGSIPDRFSAQQFSDYHSELNMSSLELGDSALYFCASGGQGSEAFFGQGTRLTVV.

For this clonotype: Its ends do not fully match the called genes, so a read error is possible. The J gene is TRBJ2-3, the V gene TRBV2, with a weak D call TRBD1 (7 bases). Germline V gene data show CDR1 as SNHLY and CDR2 as FYNNEI. The CDR3 totals 16 residues. The CDR3 region has the DNA TGTGTCAGCAGTGAAGCGGGCGACAGGGCGACAGATACGCAGTATTTT. Its translation: CVSSEAGDRATDTQYF.

This clonotype was seen a few times. This sequence joins TRBV7-9 and TRBJ2-5, with D tentatively TRBD2 (7 bases). This CDR3 contains 17 residues. Per the germline V gene, CDR1 is SEHNR and CDR2 is FQNEAQ (reference sequence). Between the trimmed V and J ends, which lost 5 bases and 2 bases, there was a span of 21 bases. The CDR3 sequence: CASSTGGRADLQETQYF. CDR3 coding DNA: TGTGCCAGCAGCACCGGGGGGCGAGCCGACCTACAAGAGACCCAGTACTTC.

This clonotype appeared many times. CDR3 DNA sequence: TGTGCCAGCAGTTCACCCTCGACAGCGAACACTGAAGCTTTCTTT. This codes for CASSSPSTANTEAFF. The chain employs TRBV12-3 or TRBV12-4 and TRBJ1-1; a weak D match, TRBD1 (5 bases). The V end lost 4 bases, the J end lost 1 base, and 13 bases lay between the germline ends. This CDR3 region has 15 residues.

A note on this clonotype: A read error may be the cause here, since a much bigger clone is one base away. V gene TRBV29-1 combines with J gene TRBJ2-3; perhaps D is TRBD1 or TRBD2 (5 bases each). The CDR3 sequence is 15 residues long. The germline V gene has CDR1 SQVTM and CDR2 ANQGSEA. Trimming pared 1 base from V and 2 bases from J, leaving 13 bases between. The CDR3 region is CSVEGGAVDTDTQYF. CDR3 sequence (DNA): TGCAGCGTTGAAGGAGGGGCAGTAGACACAGATACGCAGTATTTT.

The CDR3 is CASSQDHRVGANVLTF. The CDR3 DNA reads TGCGCCAGCAGCCAAGACCACAGGGTTGGGGCCAACGTCCTGACTTTC. The chain recombines TRBV4-1 with TRBJ2-6; maybe TRBD1 (6 bases). The germline V gene encodes CDR1 MGHRA and CDR2 YSYEKL. Trimming removed 0 bases from V and 3 bases from J, with 9 bases in between. The CDR3 extends over 16 amino acids.